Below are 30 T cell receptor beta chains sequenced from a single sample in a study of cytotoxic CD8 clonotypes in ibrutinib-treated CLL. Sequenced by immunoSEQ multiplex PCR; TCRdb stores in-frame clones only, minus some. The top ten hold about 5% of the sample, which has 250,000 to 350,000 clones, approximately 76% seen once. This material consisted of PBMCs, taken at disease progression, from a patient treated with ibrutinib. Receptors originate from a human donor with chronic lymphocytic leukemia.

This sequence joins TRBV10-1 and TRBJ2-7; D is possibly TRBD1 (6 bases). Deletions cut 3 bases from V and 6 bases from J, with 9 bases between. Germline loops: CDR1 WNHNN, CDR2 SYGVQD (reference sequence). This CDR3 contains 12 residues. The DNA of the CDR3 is TGCGCCAGCAGTGAAGGGGGAAGCGAGCAGTACTTC. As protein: CASSEGGSEQYF.

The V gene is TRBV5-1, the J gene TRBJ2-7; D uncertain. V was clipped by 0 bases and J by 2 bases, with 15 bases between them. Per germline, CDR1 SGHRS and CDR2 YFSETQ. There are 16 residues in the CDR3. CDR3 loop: CASSLGGAGPPYEQYF. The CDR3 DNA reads TGCGCCAGCAGCTTGGGAGGTGCAGGTCCTCCCTACGAGCAGTACTTC.

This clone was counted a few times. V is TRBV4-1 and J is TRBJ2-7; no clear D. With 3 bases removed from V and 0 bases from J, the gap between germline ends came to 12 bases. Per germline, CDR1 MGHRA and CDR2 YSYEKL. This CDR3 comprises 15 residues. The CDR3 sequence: CASSHLSHSSYEQYF. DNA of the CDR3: TGCGCCAGCAGCCACCTGTCCCATAGCTCCTACGAGCAGTACTTC.

The CDR3 loop is CASSPGREMGTEQYF. The CDR3 DNA reads TGTGCCAGCTCACCAGGGAGGGAAATGGGTACCGAGCAGTACTTC. The chain couples TRBV18 to TRBJ2-7, with TRBD2 identical over 7 bases. Losses at the gene ends were 2 bases for V and 6 bases for J; bases not matched to a gene: 10. There are 15 residues in the CDR3. CDR1 is KGHSH and CDR2 is LQKENI in the germline V gene.

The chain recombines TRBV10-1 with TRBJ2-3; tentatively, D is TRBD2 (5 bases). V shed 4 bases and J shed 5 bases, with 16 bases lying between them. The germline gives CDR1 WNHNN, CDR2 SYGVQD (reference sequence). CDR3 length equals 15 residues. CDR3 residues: CASSARLATRDTQYF. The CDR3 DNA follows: TGCGCCAGCAGTGCCCGCCTAGCCACCCGAGATACGCAGTATTTT.

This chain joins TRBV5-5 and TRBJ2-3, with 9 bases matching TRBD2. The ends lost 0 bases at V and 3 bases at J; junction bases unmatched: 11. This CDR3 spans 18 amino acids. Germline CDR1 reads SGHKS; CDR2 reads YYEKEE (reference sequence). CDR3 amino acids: CASSLVPSGIGDTDTQYF. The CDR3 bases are TGTGCCAGCAGCTTGGTTCCTAGCGGGATAGGGGATACAGATACGCAGTATTTT.

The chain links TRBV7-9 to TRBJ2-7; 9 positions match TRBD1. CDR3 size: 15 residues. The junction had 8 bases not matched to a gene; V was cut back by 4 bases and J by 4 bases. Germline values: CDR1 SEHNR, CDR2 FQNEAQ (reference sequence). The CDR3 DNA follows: TGTGCCAGCAGCTCCCGGACAGGGGCGACTTACGAGCAGTACTTC. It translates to CASSSRTGATYEQYF. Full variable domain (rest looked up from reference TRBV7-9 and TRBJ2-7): DTGVSQNPRHKITKRGQNVTFRCDPISEHNRLYWYRQTLGQGPEFLTYFQNEAQLEKSRLLSDRFSAERPKGSFSTLEIQRTEQGDSAMYLCASSSRTGATYEQYFGPGTRLTVT.

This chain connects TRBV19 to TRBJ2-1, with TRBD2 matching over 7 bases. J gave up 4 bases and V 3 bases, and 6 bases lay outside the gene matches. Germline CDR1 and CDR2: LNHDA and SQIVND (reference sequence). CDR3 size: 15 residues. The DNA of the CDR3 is TGTGCCAGTAGTATCTCTAGCGGAAAGTACAATGAGCAGTTCTTC. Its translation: CASSISSGKYNEQFF.

This chain's CDR3 is CASSPGASSYEQYF. CDR3 bases: TGTGCCAGCAGCCCGGGGGCTAGCTCCTACGAGCAGTACTTC. V usage is TRBV5-5 and J usage is TRBJ2-7, with D perhaps TRBD1 or TRBD2 (6 bases each). The germline V gene has CDR1 SGHKS and CDR2 YYEKEE (reference sequence). The V end lost 4 bases, the J end lost 0 bases, and 11 bases lay between the germline ends. This CDR3 region has 14 residues.

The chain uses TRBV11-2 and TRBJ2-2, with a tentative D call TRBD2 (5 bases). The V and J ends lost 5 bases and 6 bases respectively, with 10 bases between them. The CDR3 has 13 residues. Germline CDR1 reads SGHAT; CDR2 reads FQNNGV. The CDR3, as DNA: TGTGCCAGCAGCCTGGAGGTATCCGGGGAGCTGTTTTTT. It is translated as CASSLEVSGELFF. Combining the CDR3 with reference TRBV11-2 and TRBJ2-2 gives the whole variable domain EAGVAQSPRYKIIEKRQSVAFWCNPISGHATLYWYQQILGQGPKLLIQFQNNGVVDDSQLPKDRFSAERLKGVDSTLKIQPAKLEDSAVYLCASSLEVSGELFFGEGSRLTVL.

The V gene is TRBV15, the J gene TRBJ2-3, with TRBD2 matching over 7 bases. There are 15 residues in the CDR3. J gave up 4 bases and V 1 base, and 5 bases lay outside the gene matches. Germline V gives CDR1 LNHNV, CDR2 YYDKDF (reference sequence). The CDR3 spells CATSRGLAGSDTQYF. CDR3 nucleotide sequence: TGTGCCACCAGCAGAGGACTAGCTGGTTCAGATACGCAGTATTTT.

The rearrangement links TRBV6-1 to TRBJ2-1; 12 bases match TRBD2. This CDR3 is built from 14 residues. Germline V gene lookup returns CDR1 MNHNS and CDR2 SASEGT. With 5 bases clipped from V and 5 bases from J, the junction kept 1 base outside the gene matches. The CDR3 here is CASSRTSGNNEQFF. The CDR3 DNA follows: TGTGCCAGCAGTAGGACTAGCGGGAACAATGAGCAGTTCTTC.

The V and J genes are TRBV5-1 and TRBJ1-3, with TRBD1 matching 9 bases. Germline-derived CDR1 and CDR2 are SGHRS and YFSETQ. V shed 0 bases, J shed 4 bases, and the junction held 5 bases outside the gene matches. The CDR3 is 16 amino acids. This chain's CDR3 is CASSLVGQGSGNTIYF. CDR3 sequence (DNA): TGCGCCAGCAGCTTGGTGGGACAGGGTTCCGGAAACACCATATATTTT.

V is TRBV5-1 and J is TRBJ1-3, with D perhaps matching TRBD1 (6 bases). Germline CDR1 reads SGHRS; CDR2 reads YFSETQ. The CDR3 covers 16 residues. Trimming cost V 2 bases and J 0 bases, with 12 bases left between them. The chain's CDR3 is CASSLGGASSGNTIYF. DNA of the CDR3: TGCGCCAGCAGCTTAGGGGGGGCGAGCTCTGGAAACACCATATATTTT.

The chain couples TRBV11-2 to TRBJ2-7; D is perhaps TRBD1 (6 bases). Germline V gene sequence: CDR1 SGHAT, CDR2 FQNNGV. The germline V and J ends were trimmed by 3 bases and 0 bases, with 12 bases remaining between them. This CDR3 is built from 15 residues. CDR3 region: CASSFGTLSSYEQYF. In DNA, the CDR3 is TGTGCCAGCAGCTTTGGGACACTGAGCTCCTACGAGCAGTACTTC.

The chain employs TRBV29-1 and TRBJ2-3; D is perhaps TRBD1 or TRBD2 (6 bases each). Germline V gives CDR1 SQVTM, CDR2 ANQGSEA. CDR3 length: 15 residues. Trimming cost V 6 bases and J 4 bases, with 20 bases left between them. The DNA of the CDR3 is TGCAGCGTCAGAGGGGGGATGTATTTGCCAGATACGCAGTATTTT. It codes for CSVRGGMYLPDTQYF.

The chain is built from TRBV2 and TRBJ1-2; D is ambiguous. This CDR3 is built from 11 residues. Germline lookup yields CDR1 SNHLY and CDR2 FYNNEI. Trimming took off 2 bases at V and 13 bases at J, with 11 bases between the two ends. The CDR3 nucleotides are TGTGCCAGCAGTGAATCGGCCAGATGCACCTTC. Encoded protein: CASSESARCTF.

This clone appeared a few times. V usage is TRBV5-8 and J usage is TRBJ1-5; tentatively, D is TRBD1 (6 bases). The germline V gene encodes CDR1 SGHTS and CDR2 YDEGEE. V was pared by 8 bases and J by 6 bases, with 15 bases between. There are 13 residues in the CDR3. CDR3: CASGPGAIQPQHF. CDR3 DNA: TGTGCCAGTGGTCCGGGGGCAATTCAGCCCCAGCATTTT.

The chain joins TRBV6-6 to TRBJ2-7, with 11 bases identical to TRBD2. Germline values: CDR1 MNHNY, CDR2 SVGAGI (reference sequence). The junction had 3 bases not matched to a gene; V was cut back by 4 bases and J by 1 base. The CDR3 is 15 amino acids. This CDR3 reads CASSWGTSGSYEQYF. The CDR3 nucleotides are TGTGCCAGCAGTTGGGGGACTAGCGGTTCCTACGAGCAGTACTTC.

CDR3 amino acids: CASSLASGKAGELFF. CDR3 nucleotides: TGTGCCAGCAGCTTAGCTTCAGGGAAAGCCGGGGAGCTGTTTTTT. V usage is TRBV7-8 and J usage is TRBJ2-2, with a tentative D call TRBD1 (5 bases). Trimming pared 0 bases from V and 6 bases from J, leaving 11 bases between. Germline V gene lookup returns CDR1 SGHVS and CDR2 FQNEAQ. The CDR3 runs 15 residues.

The CDR3 DNA follows: TGCGCCAGCAGCTTGTTACAGACCCTTGGCACTGAAGCTTTCTTT. This translates into CASSLLQTLGTEAFF. The gene calls are TRBV5-1 and TRBJ1-1; D unresolved. This CDR3 has 15 residues. V dropped 1 base and J dropped 4 bases, with 14 bases sitting between them. CDR1 is SGHRS and CDR2 is YFSETQ in the germline V gene.

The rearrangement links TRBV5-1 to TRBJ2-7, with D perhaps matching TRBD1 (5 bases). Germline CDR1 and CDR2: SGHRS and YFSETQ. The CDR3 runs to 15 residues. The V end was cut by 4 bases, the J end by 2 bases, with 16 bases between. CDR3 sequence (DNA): TGCGCCAGCAGCCCAGGACACGAACTGCCCTACGAGCAGTACTTC. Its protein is CASSPGHELPYEQYF.

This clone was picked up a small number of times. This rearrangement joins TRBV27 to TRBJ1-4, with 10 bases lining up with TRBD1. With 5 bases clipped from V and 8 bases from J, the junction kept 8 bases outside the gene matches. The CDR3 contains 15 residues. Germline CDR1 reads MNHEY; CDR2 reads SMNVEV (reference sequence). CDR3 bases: TGTGCCAGCAGTCAACCGGGACAGGGGAGGGAAAAACTGTTTTTT. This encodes CASSQPGQGREKLFF.

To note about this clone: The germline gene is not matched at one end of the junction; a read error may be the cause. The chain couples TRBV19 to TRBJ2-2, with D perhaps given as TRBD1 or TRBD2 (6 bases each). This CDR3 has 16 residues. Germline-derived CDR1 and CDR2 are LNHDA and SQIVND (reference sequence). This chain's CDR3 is CASTWGRGTNTGELFF. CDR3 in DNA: TGTGCTAGTACGTGGGGGCGGGGTACGAACACCGGGGAGCTGTTTTTT.

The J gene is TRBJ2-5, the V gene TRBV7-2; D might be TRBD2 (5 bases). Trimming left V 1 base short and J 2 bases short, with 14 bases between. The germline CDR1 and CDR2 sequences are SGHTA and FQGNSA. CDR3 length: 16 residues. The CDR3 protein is CASSLGLQRDQETQYF. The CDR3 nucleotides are TGTGCCAGCAGCTTAGGCCTCCAGAGGGATCAAGAGACCCAGTACTTC. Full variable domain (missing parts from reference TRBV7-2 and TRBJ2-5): GAGVSQSPSNKVTEKGKDVELRCDPISGHTALYWYRQSLGQGLEFLIYFQGNSAPDKSGLPSDRFSAERTGGSVSTLTIQRTQQEDSAVYLCASSLGLQRDQETQYFGPGTRLLVL.

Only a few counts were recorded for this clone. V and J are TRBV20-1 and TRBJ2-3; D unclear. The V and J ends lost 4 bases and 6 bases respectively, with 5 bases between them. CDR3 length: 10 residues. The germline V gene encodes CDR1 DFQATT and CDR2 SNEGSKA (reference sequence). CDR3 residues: CSANRDTQYF. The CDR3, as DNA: TGCAGTGCTAATCGGGATACGCAGTATTTT.

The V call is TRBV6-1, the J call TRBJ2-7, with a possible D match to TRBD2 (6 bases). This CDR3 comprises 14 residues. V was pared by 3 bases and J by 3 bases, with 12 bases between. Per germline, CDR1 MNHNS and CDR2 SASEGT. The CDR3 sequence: CASSDWGGGYEQYF. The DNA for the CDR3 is TGTGCCAGCAGTGATTGGGGAGGAGGCTACGAGCAGTACTTC.

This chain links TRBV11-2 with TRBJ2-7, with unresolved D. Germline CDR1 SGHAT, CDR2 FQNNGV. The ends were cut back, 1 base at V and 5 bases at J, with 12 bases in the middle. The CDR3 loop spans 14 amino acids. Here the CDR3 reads CASSLAGRPHEQYF. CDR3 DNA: TGTGCCAGCAGCTTAGCGGGCCGTCCGCACGAGCAGTACTTC.

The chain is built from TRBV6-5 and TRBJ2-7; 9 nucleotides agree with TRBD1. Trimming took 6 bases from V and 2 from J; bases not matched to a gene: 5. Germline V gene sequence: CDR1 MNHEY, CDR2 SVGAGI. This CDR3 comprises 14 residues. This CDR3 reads CASSRGTGTYEQYF. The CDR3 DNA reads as TGTGCCAGCAGCCGTGGGACAGGGACCTACGAGCAGTACTTC.

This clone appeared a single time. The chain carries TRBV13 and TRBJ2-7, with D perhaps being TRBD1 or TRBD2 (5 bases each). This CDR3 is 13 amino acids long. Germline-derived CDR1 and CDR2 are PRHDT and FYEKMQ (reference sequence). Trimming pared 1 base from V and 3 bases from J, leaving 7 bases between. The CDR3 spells CASSLVGVYEQYF. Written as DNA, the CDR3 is TGTGCCAGCAGCTTAGTGGGGGTCTACGAGCAGTACTTC.